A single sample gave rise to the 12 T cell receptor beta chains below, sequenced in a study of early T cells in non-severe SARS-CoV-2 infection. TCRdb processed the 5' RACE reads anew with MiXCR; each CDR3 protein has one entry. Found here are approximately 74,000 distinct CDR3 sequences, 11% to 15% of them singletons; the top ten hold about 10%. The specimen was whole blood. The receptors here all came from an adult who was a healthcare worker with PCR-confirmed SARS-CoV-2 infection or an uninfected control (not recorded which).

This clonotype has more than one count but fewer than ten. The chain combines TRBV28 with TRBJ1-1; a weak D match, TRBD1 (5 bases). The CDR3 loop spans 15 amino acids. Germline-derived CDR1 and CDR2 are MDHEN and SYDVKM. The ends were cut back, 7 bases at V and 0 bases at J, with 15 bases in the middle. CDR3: CASTYSDIMNTEAFF. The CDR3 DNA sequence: TGTGCCAGCACTTATTCGGACATCATGAACACTGAAGCTTTCTTT.

CDR3: CSVATDHEAFF. The CDR3 bases are TGCAGCGTCGCGACAGATCATGAAGCTTTCTTT. The chain is built from TRBV29-1 and TRBJ1-1; tentative D call: TRBD1 (5 bases). Germline-derived CDR1 and CDR2 are SQVTM and ANQGSEA. V was cut by 6 bases and J by 7 bases, with 12 bases left in between. The CDR3 runs to 11 residues.

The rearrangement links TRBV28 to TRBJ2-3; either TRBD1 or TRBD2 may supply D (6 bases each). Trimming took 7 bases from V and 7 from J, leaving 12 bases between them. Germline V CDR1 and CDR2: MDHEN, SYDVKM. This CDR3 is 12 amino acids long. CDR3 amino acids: CASTRGPYTQYF. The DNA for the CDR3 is TGTGCCAGCACCCGGGGGCCATATACGCAGTATTTT.

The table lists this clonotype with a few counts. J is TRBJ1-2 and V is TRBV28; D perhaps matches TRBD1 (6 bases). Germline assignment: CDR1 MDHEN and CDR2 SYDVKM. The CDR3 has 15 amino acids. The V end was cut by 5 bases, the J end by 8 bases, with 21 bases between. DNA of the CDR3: TGTGCCAGCAGTCCCATCCGGACAGAACCGGGCGGCTACACCTTC. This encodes CASSPIRTEPGGYTF.

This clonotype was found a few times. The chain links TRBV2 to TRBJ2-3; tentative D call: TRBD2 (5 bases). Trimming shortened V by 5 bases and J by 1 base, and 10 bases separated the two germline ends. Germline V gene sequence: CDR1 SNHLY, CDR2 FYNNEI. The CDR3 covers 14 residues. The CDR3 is CASSPYGGTDTQYF. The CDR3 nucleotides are TGTGCCAGCAGTCCGTACGGGGGCACAGATACGCAGTATTTT.

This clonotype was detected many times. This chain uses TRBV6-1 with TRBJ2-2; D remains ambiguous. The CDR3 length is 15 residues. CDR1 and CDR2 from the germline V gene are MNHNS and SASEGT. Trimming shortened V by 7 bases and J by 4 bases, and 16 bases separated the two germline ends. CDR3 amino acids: CASKVQPRGTGELFF. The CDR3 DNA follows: TGTGCCAGCAAAGTACAGCCTCGAGGCACCGGGGAGCTGTTTTTT.

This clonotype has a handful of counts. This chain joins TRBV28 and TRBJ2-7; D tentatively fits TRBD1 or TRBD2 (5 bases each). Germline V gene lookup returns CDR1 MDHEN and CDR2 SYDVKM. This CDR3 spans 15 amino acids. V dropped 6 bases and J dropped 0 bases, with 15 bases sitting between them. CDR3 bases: TGTGCCAGCAGCCCCACCTGGGGGAGCTCCTACGAGCAGTACTTC. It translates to CASSPTWGSSYEQYF. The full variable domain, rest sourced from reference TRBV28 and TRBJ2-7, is DVKVTQSSRYLVKRTGEKVFLECVQDMDHENMFWYRQDPGLGLRLIYFSYDVKMKEKGDIPEGYSVSREKKERFSLILESASTNQTSMYLCASSPTWGSSYEQYFGPGTRLTVT.

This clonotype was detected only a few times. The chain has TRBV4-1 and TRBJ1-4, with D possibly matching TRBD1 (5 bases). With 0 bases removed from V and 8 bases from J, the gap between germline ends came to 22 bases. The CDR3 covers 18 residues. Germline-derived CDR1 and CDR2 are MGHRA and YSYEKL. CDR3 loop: CASSQETFPGGQKEKLFF. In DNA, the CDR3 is TGCGCCAGCAGCCAAGAAACCTTTCCGGGGGGTCAAAAAGAAAAACTGTTTTTT.

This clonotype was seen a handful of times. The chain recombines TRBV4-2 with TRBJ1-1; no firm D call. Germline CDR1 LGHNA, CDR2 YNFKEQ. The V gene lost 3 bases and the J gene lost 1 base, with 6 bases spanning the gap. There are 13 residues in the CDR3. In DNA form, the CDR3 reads TGTGCCAGCAGCCACGGCCAGAACACTGAAGCTTTCTTT. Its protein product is CASSHGQNTEAFF.

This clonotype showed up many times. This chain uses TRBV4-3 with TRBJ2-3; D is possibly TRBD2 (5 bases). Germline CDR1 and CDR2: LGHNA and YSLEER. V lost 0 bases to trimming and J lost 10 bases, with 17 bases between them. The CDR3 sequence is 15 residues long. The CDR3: CASSQDLTTRAPQYF. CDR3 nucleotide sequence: TGCGCCAGCAGCCAAGATCTGACTACCCGCGCTCCGCAGTATTTT.

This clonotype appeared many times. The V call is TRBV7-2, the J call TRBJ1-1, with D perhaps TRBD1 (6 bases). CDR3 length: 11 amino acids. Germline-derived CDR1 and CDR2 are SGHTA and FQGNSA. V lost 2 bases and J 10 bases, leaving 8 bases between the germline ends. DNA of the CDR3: TGTGCCAGCAGCTTAACAGGGCGAGCTTTCTTT. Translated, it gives CASSLTGRAFF.

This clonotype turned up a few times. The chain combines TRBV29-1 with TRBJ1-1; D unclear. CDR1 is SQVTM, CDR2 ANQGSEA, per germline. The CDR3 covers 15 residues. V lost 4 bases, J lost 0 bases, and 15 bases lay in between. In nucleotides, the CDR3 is TGCAGCGTTGTAATATCAGGTCTGTTGAACACTGAAGCTTTCTTT. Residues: CSVVISGLLNTEAFF. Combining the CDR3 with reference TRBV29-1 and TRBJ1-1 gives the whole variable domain SAVISQKPSRDICQRGTSLTIQCQVDSQVTMMFWYRQQPGQSLTLIATANQGSEATYESGFVIDKFPISRPNLTFSTLTVSNMSPEDSSIYLCSVVISGLLNTEAFFGQGTRLTVV.